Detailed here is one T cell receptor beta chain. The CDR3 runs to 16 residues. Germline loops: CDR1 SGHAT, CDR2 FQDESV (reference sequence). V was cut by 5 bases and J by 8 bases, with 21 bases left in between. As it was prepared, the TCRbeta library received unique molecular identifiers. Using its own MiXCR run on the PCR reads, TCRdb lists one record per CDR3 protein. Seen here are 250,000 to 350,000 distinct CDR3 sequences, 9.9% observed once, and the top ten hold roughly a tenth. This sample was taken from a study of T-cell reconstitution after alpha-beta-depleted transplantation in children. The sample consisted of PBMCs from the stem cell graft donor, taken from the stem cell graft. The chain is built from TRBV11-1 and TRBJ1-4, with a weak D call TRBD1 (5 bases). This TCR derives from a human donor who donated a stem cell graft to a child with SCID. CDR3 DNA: TGTGCCAGCAGCCCTGGGACGTTCCAGTACGGAGAAAAACTGTTTTTT. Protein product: CASSPGTFQYGEKLFF.